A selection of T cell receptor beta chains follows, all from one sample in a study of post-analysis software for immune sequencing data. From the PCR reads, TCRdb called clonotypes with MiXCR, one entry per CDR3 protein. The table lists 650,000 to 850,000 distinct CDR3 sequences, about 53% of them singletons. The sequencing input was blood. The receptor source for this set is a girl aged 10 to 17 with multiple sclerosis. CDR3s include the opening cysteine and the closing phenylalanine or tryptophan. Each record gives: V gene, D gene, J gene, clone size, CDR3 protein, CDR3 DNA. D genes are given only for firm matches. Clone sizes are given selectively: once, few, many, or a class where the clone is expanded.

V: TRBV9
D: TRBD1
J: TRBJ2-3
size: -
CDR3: CASSVVRDSSSTDTQYF
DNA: TGTGCCAGCAGCGTAGTGAGGGACAGTTCTAGCACAGATACGCAGTATTTT

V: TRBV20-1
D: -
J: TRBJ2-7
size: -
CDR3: CSAREGSAQGNEQYF
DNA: TGCAGTGCTAGAGAGGGATCAGCACAGGGCAACGAGCAGTACTTC

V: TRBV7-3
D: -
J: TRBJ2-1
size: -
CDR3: CASSLIPYNEQFF
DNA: TGTGCCAGCAGCTTAATTCCCTACAATGAGCAGTTCTTC

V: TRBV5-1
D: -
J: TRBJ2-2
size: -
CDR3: CASSLGLMRGLPGELFF
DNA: TGCGCCAGCAGCTTGGGACTTATGCGAGGGTTGCCCGGGGAGCTGTTTTTT

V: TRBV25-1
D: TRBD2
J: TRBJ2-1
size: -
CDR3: CASSEYWSSGSRDNEQFF
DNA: TGTGCCAGCAGTGAATACTGGTCTAGCGGGAGTAGGGACAATGAGCAGTTCTTC

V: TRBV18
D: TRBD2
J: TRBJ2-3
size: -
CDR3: CASSPLATSGNTDTQYF
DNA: TGTGCCAGCTCACCACTAGCCACTAGCGGGAACACAGATACGCAGTATTTT

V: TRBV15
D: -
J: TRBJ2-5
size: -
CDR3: CATSSRRSQETQYF
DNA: TGTGCCACCAGCAGCCGCCGGAGTCAAGAGACCCAGTACTTC

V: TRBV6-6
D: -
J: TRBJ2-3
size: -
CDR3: CASSYSGEQYADTQYF
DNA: TGTGCCAGCAGTTACTCCGGGGAGCAGTACGCAGATACGCAGTATTTT

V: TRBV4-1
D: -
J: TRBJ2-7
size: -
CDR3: CASSQDGLGVGEQYF
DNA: TGCGCCAGCAGCCAAGATGGGCTGGGCGTGGGCGAGCAGTACTTC

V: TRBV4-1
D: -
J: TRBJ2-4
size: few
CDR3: CASSDRAQNIQYF
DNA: TGCGCCAGCAGCGACCGGGCCCAAAACATTCAGTACTTC

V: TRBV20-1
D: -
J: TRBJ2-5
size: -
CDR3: CSARDSVRETQYF
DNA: TGCAGTGCTAGAGACAGCGTGCGGGAGACCCAGTACTTC

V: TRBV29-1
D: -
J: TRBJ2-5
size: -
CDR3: CSVEIQETQYF
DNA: TGCAGCGTAGAGATACAAGAGACCCAGTACTTC

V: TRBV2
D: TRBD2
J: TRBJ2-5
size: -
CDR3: CASKSSGGTETQYF
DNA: TGTGCCAGCAAGTCTAGCGGGGGTACAGAGACCCAGTACTTC

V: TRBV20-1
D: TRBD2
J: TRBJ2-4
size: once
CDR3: CSARAPGRANKNIQYF
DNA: TGCAGTGCTAGAGCCCCAGGGAGGGCCAACAAAAACATTCAGTACTTC

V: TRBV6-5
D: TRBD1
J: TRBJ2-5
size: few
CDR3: CASSYSTGTGRETQYF
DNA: TGTGCCAGCAGTTACTCGACGGGGACAGGGAGAGAGACCCAGTACTTC

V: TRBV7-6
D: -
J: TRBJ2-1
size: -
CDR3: CASSSGFPNSYNEQFF
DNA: TGTGCCAGCAGTTCGGGATTCCCGAACTCCTACAATGAGCAGTTCTTC

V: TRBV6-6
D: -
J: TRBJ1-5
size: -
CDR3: CASKRGDYSNQPQHF
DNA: TGTGCCAGCAAACGGGGGGATTATAGCAATCAGCCCCAGCATTTT

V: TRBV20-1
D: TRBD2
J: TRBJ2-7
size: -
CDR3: CSARDAERGGTYEQYF
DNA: TGCAGTGCTAGAGATGCCGAACGCGGGGGGACCTACGAGCAGTACTTC

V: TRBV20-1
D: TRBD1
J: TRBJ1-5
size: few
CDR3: CSAKTGGGNQPQHF
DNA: TGCAGTGCCAAGACAGGGGGAGGGAATCAGCCCCAGCATTTT